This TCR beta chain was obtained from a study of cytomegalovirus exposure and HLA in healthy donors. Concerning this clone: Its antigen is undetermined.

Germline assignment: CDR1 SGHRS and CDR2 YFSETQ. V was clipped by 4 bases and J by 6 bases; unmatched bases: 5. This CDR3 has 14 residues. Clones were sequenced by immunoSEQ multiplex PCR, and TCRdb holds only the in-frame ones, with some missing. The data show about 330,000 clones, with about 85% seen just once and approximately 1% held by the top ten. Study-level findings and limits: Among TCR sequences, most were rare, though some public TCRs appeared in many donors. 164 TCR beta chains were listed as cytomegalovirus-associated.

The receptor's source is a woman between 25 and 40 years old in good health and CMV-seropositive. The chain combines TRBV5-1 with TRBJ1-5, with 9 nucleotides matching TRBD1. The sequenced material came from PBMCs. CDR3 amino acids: CASSATGGGQPQHF. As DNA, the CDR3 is TGCGCCAGCAGCGCGACAGGGGGTGGTCAGCCCCAGCATTTT.